These 19 T cell receptor beta chains were sequenced from one sample in a study of T cells in Graves' hyperthyroidism and ophthalmopathy. The TCR beta CDR3 regions underwent amplification using RNA transcripts as the source. First-round RT-PCR with HTBI primers amplified the TCR CDR3 region. MiXCR was run by TCRdb on the multiplex PCR reads, yielding one entry per CDR3 protein. The sample lists a few hundred thousand distinct CDR3 sequences; less than 20% were seen once. Sequenced material: blood. These receptors came from a woman in her 30s with Graves' hyperthyroidism.

The sample holds many counts of this clonotype. V and J are TRBV2 and TRBJ2-3, with D unresolved. This CDR3 contains 13 residues. Germline CDR1 SNHLY, CDR2 FYNNEI. Trimming took 7 bases from V and 1 from J, leaving 9 bases between them. In DNA form, the CDR3 reads TGTGCCAGCAATCGTATCGGCACAGATACGCAGTATTTT. Its translation: CASNRIGTDTQYF. Full variable domain (remainder filled in from reference TRBV2 and TRBJ2-3): EPEVTQTPSHQVTQMGQEVILRCVPISNHLYFYWYRQILGQKVEFLVSFYNNEISEKSEIFDDQFSVERPDGSNFTLKIRSTKLEDSAMYFCASNRIGTDTQYFGPGTRLTVL.

CDR3 in DNA: TGTGCCAGCAGTTCCCACGGGACAGGGCTTGCAGATACGCAGTATTTT. This encodes CASSSHGTGLADTQYF. The chain combines TRBV6-5 with TRBJ2-3, with TRBD1 matching 9 bases. Looked up from germline, CDR1 is MNHEY and CDR2 is SVGAGI. The CDR3 totals 16 residues. Germline trimming cut 4 bases from V and 4 bases from J; bases unmatched to any gene: 9.

The V call is TRBV20-1, the J call TRBJ1-2; D is unclear. CDR1 and CDR2 from the germline V gene are DFQATT and SNEGSKA (reference sequence). There are 14 residues in the CDR3. V was trimmed by 0 bases and J by 1 base, leaving 9 bases between them. The DNA for the CDR3 is TGCAGTGCTAGAGATCAACAAATTAACTATGGCTACACCTTC. Its protein is CSARDQQINYGYTF.

Ten or more counts support this clonotype. The chain couples TRBV7-2 to TRBJ1-1; D is unclear. The CDR3 is made up of 13 amino acids. Deletions cut 2 bases from V and 11 bases from J, with 15 bases between. CDR1 and CDR2 from the germline V gene are SGHTA and FQGNSA. The CDR3 DNA sequence: TGTGCCAGCAGCTTAAGTTCCCGGGATTATGCTTTCTTT. It encodes CASSLSSRDYAFF. The full variable domain, with the rest looked up from reference TRBV7-2 and TRBJ1-1, is GAGVSQSPSNKVTEKGKDVELRCDPISGHTALYWYRQSLGQGLEFLIYFQGNSAPDKSGLPSDRFSAERTGGSVSTLTIQRTQQEDSAVYLCASSLSSRDYAFFGQGTRLTVV.

The table lists this clonotype with many counts. The chain has TRBV6-1 and TRBJ2-5, with D perhaps matching TRBD2 (6 bases). CDR1 and CDR2 from the germline V gene are MNHNS and SASEGT. The CDR3 spans 13 residues. V shed 5 bases and J shed 0 bases, with 7 bases lying between them. In DNA, the CDR3 is TGTGCCAGCAGTAGGACTAACCAAGAGACCCAGTACTTC. Protein sequence: CASSRTNQETQYF.

At least ten counts were recorded for this clonotype. The chain links TRBV5-1 to TRBJ1-1, with 7 bases lining up with TRBD1. Unmatched junction bases numbered 5, after V lost 1 base and J lost 8 bases. This CDR3 comprises 13 residues. From germline, CDR1 is SGHRS and CDR2 YFSETQ. The CDR3 nucleotides are TGCGCCAGCAGCTTGAGTCGGACAGGCGAAGCTTTCTTT. This codes for CASSLSRTGEAFF.

The chain is built from TRBV6-2 or TRBV6-3 and TRBJ2-5; 10 bases are shared with TRBD2. The CDR3 is made up of 17 amino acids. Losses at the gene ends were 4 bases for V and 1 base for J; bases not matched to a gene: 9. From germline, CDR1 is MNHEY and CDR2 SVGEGT. CDR3 amino acids: CASSSPFLAGVQETQYF. In nucleotides, the CDR3 is TGTGCCAGCAGTTCTCCTTTTCTAGCGGGGGTCCAAGAGACCCAGTACTTC.

This clonotype was seen a few times. The V and J genes are TRBV5-1 and TRBJ2-5; D call uncertain. Trimming left V 2 bases short and J 5 bases short, with 7 bases between. CDR3 length equals 12 residues. Germline V gives CDR1 SGHRS, CDR2 YFSETQ. CDR3 in amino acids: CASSFEEETQYF. CDR3 sequence (DNA): TGCGCCAGCAGCTTTGAAGAGGAGACCCAGTACTTC.

Many counts were recorded for this clonotype. The rearrangement uses TRBV30 and TRBJ2-1; 11 bases map to TRBD2. The CDR3 extends over 14 amino acids. Losses at the gene ends were 3 bases for V and 4 bases for J; bases not matched to a gene: 2. Germline assignment: CDR1 GTSNPN and CDR2 SVGIG (reference sequence). CDR3 in DNA: TGTGCCTGGAGAACTAGCGGGAGTTACAATGAGCAGTTCTTC. Encoded protein: CAWRTSGSYNEQFF.

This clonotype has ten or more counts. This chain uses TRBV11-2 with TRBJ2-3, with a possible D match to TRBD2 (5 bases). This CDR3 region has 14 residues. V was pared by 7 bases and J by 0 bases, with 11 bases between. The germline V gene has CDR1 SGHAT and CDR2 FQNNGV. This CDR3 is CASKASSSTDTQYF. The CDR3 DNA reads TGTGCCAGCAAGGCTAGCAGTAGCACAGATACGCAGTATTTT.

This clonotype has ten or more counts. The CDR3 region has the DNA TGTGCCAGCAACGGAGTCCGGGAGCAGTACTTC. Translation: CASNGVREQYF. The V and J genes are TRBV28 and TRBJ2-7; no clear D gene. CDR1 is MDHEN and CDR2 is SYDVKM in the germline V gene. V lost 7 bases, J lost 7 bases, and 11 bases lay in between. The length of the CDR3 is 11 residues.

V usage is TRBV7-9 and J usage is TRBJ2-4; the match to TRBD2 covers 7 bases. V lost 5 bases, J lost 2 bases, and 9 bases stayed unmatched. The germline V gene has CDR1 SEHNR and CDR2 FQNEAQ (reference sequence). The CDR3 runs 16 residues. CDR3 DNA sequence: TGTGCCAGCAGCCCCCGGGACGGGAGGACCAAAAACATTCAGTACTTC. Translating gives CASSPRDGRTKNIQYF.

The chain's CDR3 is CASSSGQLSYEQYF. DNA for the CDR3: TGTGCCAGCAGCTCGGGACAGCTCTCCTACGAGCAGTACTTC. The V call is TRBV5-5, the J call TRBJ2-7; 7 bases are a match to TRBD1. This CDR3 contains 14 residues. Losses at the gene ends were 3 bases for V and 0 bases for J; bases not matched to a gene: 3. The germline gives CDR1 SGHKS, CDR2 YYEKEE (reference sequence).

This clonotype was seen repeatedly, ten times or more. The chain employs TRBV7-8 and TRBJ2-1, with 8 nucleotides matching TRBD2. Germline V gene sequence: CDR1 SGHVS, CDR2 FQNEAQ. The trim removed 4 bases at V and 1 base at J, leaving 6 bases unmatched. This CDR3 spans 16 amino acids. CDR3: CASSSRSGRSYNEQFF. The CDR3, as DNA: TGTGCCAGCAGCTCACGGAGCGGGAGATCCTACAATGAGCAGTTCTTC. Looking up the rest from reference TRBV7-8 and TRBJ2-1 gives the full variable domain: GAGVSQSPRYKVAKRGQDVALRCDPISGHVSLFWYQQALGQGPEFLTYFQNEAQLDKSGLPSDRFFAERPEGSVSTLKIQRTQQEDSAVYLCASSSRSGRSYNEQFFGPGTRLTVL.

Note on this clonotype: A much larger clone lies a single base off, so this may be a read error. This chain connects TRBV5-1 to TRBJ2-3; a weak D match, TRBD1 (5 bases). TRBJ1-5 explains the end of the DNA better; the J call may be wrong. This CDR3 region has 14 residues. The germline V gene encodes CDR1 SGHRS and CDR2 YFSETQ. The CDR3 sequence: CASTPGLQTDTQHF. In DNA, the CDR3 is TGCGCCAGCACCCCGGGACTGCAGACAGATACGCAGCATTTT.

This clonotype appeared many times. The chain joins TRBV5-1 to TRBJ1-1; the D is unclear. The V gene's germline CDR1 is SGHRS and CDR2 YFSETQ. The CDR3 has 14 amino acids. Trimming removed 4 bases from V and 1 base from J, with 11 bases in between. CDR3 loop: CASSGPDGNTEAFF. Written as DNA, the CDR3 is TGCGCCAGCAGCGGACCGGACGGGAACACTGAAGCTTTCTTT.

This clonotype was seen repeatedly, ten times or more. The gene calls are TRBV18 and TRBJ2-1, with D possibly being TRBD2 (5 bases). This CDR3 is 14 amino acids long. V was trimmed by 5 bases and J by 4 bases, leaving 12 bases between them. The germline gives CDR1 KGHSH, CDR2 LQKENI. CDR3 sequence: CASSILVTYNEQFF. The CDR3 DNA reads as TGTGCCAGCTCAATACTAGTCACATACAATGAGCAGTTCTTC.

A single count supports this clonotype. An end of the junction does not agree with germline; a read error may underlie this. The chain joins TRBV7-9 to TRBJ1-2; D gene ambiguous. This CDR3 contains 14 residues. Germline values: CDR1 SEHNR, CDR2 FQNEAQ (reference sequence). CDR3 sequence reads: CAGSSQRAGPGYTF. The CDR3 DNA sequence: TGTGCCGGCAGCTCCCAAAGGGCGGGCCCCGGCTACACCTTC.

This clonotype was detected ten times or more. The V gene is TRBV7-3, the J gene TRBJ2-7; D call uncertain. There are 15 residues in the CDR3. Per the germline V gene, CDR1 is SGHTA and CDR2 is FQGTGA. V was clipped by 5 bases and J by 3 bases, with 17 bases between them. The CDR3 DNA is TGTGCCAGCAGCAAAGAAGGCCTGCGAATCTACGAGCAGTACTTC. Its protein is CASSKEGLRIYEQYF.